This T cell receptor (beta chain) was identified during a study of technical replicates of blood from four donors. This CDR3 contains 14 residues. V gave up 4 bases and J gave up 0 bases, with 5 bases separating them. CDR1 is SGHRS and CDR2 is YFSETQ in the germline V gene. Sequencing was performed with immunoSEQ multiplex PCR; in TCRdb, only in-frame clones are kept and a portion is missing. The sample yields tens of thousands of clones, around 92% seen once. The chain employs TRBV5-1 and TRBJ2-6; D call uncertain. This receptor was taken from a human donor in good health. The specimen was T cells isolated from PBMCs. CDR3 protein: CASSVNSGANVLTF. CDR3 DNA sequence: TGCGCCAGCAGCGTTAACTCTGGGGCCAACGTCCTGACTTTC. The variable domain in full, with the rest retrieved from reference TRBV5-1 and TRBJ2-6, is KAGVTQTPRYLIKTRGQQVTLSCSPISGHRSVSWYQQTPGQGLQFLFEYFSETQRNKGNFPGRFSGRQFSNSRSEMNVSTLELGDSALYLCASSVNSGANVLTFGAGSRLTVL.